The 18 T cell receptor beta chains below come from one sample, sequenced in a study of cytomegalovirus exposure and HLA in healthy donors. Amplification used 60 Vbeta primers and 13 Jbeta primers. Sequencing was performed with immunoSEQ multiplex PCR; in TCRdb, only in-frame clones are kept and a portion is missing. This sample has about 150,000 clones, with under 75% found just once. The sequencing input was PBMCs. These receptors were obtained from a woman aged 60-75 years in good health and CMV-seropositive.

This clone was seen once. Here the CDR3 reads CAGGQGSAPLHF. CDR3 nucleotide sequence: TGTGCCGGAGGACAGGGCTCGGCACCCCTCCACTTT. J is TRBJ1-6 and V is TRBV30; 8 bases fit TRBD1. Germline loops: CDR1 GTSNPN, CDR2 SVGIG (reference sequence). V dropped 8 bases and J dropped 11; count of bases not matched to a gene: 8. This CDR3 region has 12 residues.

CDR3 sequence (DNA): TGTGCCAGCAGTTTATTAGGACAGGGAGACACCGGGGAGCTGTTTTTT. Amino acid sequence: CASSLLGQGDTGELFF. The chain joins TRBV28 to TRBJ2-2; TRBD1 aligns across 8 bases. Germline V lookup: CDR1 MDHEN, CDR2 SYDVKM. The trim removed 1 base at V and 3 bases at J, leaving 4 bases unmatched. CDR3 length: 16 residues.

The V and J genes are TRBV9 and TRBJ1-1; no definite D call. The V and J ends lost 5 bases and 4 bases respectively, with 18 bases between them. Germline-derived CDR1 and CDR2 are SGDLS and YYNGEE. The length of the CDR3 is 15 residues. CDR3 amino acids: CASRNLGGGGTEAFF. CDR3 in DNA: TGTGCCAGCAGAAACCTAGGAGGAGGCGGCACTGAAGCTTTCTTT.

This chain joins TRBV7-8 and TRBJ1-1; 8 positions agree with TRBD1. The CDR3 consists of 16 residues. Per germline, CDR1 SGHVS and CDR2 FQNEAQ. Germline trimming cut 7 bases from V and 5 bases from J; bases unmatched to any gene: 15. CDR3 nucleotide sequence: TGTGCCAGCACCCTAAGGCGGGCAGGGGGCATTACTGAAGCTTTCTTT. This codes for CASTLRRAGGITEAFF.

Details on this clone: Other DNA sequences of this sample code for an identical CDR3. This sequence joins TRBV28 and TRBJ1-2; tentatively, D is TRBD1 (6 bases). This CDR3 is 14 amino acids long. The germline V gene encodes CDR1 MDHEN and CDR2 SYDVKM. Trimming stripped 2 bases from V and 4 bases from J, with 11 bases between. CDR3 residues: CASSLRGSFYGYTF. The CDR3, as DNA: TGTGCCAGCAGTTTAAGGGGGAGTTTCTATGGCTACACCTTC.

The J gene is TRBJ2-2, the V gene TRBV11-2; 10 bases are a match to TRBD2. Germline lookup yields CDR1 SGHAT and CDR2 FQNNGV. The CDR3 consists of 14 residues. V was pared by 7 bases and J by 4 bases, with 3 bases of the junction left unmatched. CDR3 protein: CASNVAGGTGELFF. The CDR3 nucleotides read TGTGCCAGCAACGTAGCGGGAGGCACCGGGGAGCTGTTTTTT. Full variable domain (remainder filled in from reference TRBV11-2 and TRBJ2-2): EAGVAQSPRYKIIEKRQSVAFWCNPISGHATLYWYQQILGQGPKLLIQFQNNGVVDDSQLPKDRFSAERLKGVDSTLKIQPAKLEDSAVYLCASNVAGGTGELFFGEGSRLTVL.

The chain links TRBV7-2 to TRBJ2-7; 8 positions match TRBD2. V was clipped by 4 bases and J by 3 bases; unmatched bases: 8. The CDR3 length is 15 residues. The V gene's germline CDR1 is SGHTA and CDR2 FQGNSA. CDR3 nucleotides: TGTGCCAGCAGCTGGACCGGGACTAGTCACTACGAGCAGTACTTC. This gives the protein CASSWTGTSHYEQYF. Variable domain in full (rest from reference TRBV7-2 and TRBJ2-7): GAGVSQSPSNKVTEKGKDVELRCDPISGHTALYWYRQSLGQGLEFLIYFQGNSAPDKSGLPSDRFSAERTGGSVSTLTIQRTQQEDSAVYLCASSWTGTSHYEQYFGPGTRLTVT.

In nucleotides, the CDR3 is TGTGCCAGCACGCCCGAAGGGGGACAGGGGACCGAGCAGTACTTC. Encoded protein: CASTPEGGQGTEQYF. The rearrangement uses TRBV2 and TRBJ2-7, with 10 bases matching TRBD1. The trim removed 7 bases at V and 6 bases at J, leaving 12 bases unmatched. The CDR3 has 15 residues. Germline V gene lookup returns CDR1 SNHLY and CDR2 FYNNEI.

This chain links TRBV2 with TRBJ2-2; 7 bases map to TRBD2. CDR3 size: 13 residues. Germline assignment: CDR1 SNHLY and CDR2 FYNNEI. With V trimmed by 7 bases and J by 4 bases, 3 bases remained unmatched. In DNA form, the CDR3 reads TGTGCCAGCACGCGGGAGTCCACCGGGGAGCTGTTTTTT. This sequence encodes CASTRESTGELFF.

The chain has TRBV7-6 and TRBJ2-2; unclear D gene. V was shortened by 5 bases and J by 3 bases, with 7 bases between the two germline ends. From germline, CDR1 is SGHVS and CDR2 FNYEAQ. The CDR3 covers 13 residues. The CDR3 DNA follows: TGTGCCAGCAGCGTCGGGTACACCGGGGAGCTGTTTTTT. It specifies CASSVGYTGELFF. Full variable domain (outside the CDR3, taken from reference TRBV7-6 and TRBJ2-2): GAGVSQSPRYKVTKRGQDVALRCDPISGHVSLYWYRQALGQGPEFLTYFNYEAQQDKSGLPNDRFSAERPEGSISTLTIQRTEQRDSAMYRCASSVGYTGELFFGEGSRLTVL.

This clone turned up a few times. The gene calls are TRBV7-3 and TRBJ1-1, with D possibly being TRBD1 (5 bases). Germline CDR1 and CDR2: SGHTA and FQGTGA. Trimming cost V 5 bases and J 5 bases, with 18 bases left between them. CDR3 length: 15 amino acids. For the CDR3, the DNA is TGTGCCAGCAGCCCCTTCGGGGGAATGGAGACTGAAGCTTTCTTT. It translates to CASSPFGGMETEAFF.

V is TRBV9 and J is TRBJ2-1; 7 bases map to TRBD1. This CDR3 region has 14 residues. Germline loops: CDR1 SGDLS, CDR2 YYNGEE. Trimming cost V 0 bases and J 5 bases; bases outside gene matches: 2. CDR3 sequence: CASSVGQGNNEQFF. The CDR3 nucleotides are TGTGCCAGCAGCGTAGGACAGGGTAACAATGAGCAGTTCTTC.

This sequence joins TRBV7-9 and TRBJ2-7; TRBD1 matches at 9 bases. The V and J ends lost 5 bases and 1 base, in that order; junction bases with no gene match: 3. CDR3 length: 14 residues. In germline, CDR1 is SEHNR, CDR2 FQNEAQ (reference sequence). DNA of the CDR3: TGTGCCAGCAGCCCCGGGACAGGGTCCTACGAGCAGTACTTC. Amino acids: CASSPGTGSYEQYF.

This clone was seen just once. The chain is built from TRBV10-3 and TRBJ2-7; no clear D gene. From germline, CDR1 is ENHRY and CDR2 SYGVKD. CDR3 length equals 12 residues. V was clipped by 2 bases and J by 6 bases, with 8 bases between them. CDR3 amino acids: CAISEPPLEQYF. In DNA form, the CDR3 reads TGTGCCATCAGTGAGCCCCCTCTCGAGCAGTACTTC.

This clone came up once. V usage is TRBV25-1 and J usage is TRBJ2-7; D not resolved. The ends were cut back, 5 bases at V and 4 bases at J, with 6 bases in the middle. Per germline, CDR1 MGHDK and CDR2 SYGVNS. The CDR3 is 11 residues long. CDR3: CASSSYYEQYF. CDR3 DNA: TGTGCCAGCAGTTCGTATTACGAGCAGTACTTC.

The chain uses TRBV18 and TRBJ2-7, with TRBD2 identical over 10 bases. The CDR3 covers 17 residues. CDR1 KGHSH and CDR2 LQKENI come from the germline V gene. Unmatched junction bases numbered 14, after V lost 2 bases and J lost 7 bases. The CDR3 sequence: CASSPAASGSGSSEQYF. Here the CDR3 DNA reads TGTGCCAGCTCACCAGCAGCTAGCGGGAGTGGTTCGTCGGAGCAGTACTTC.

The chain combines TRBV7-2 with TRBJ1-1; D may be TRBD1 (6 bases). The CDR3 runs to 13 residues. V was trimmed by 2 bases and J by 3 bases, leaving 7 bases between them. Germline-derived CDR1 and CDR2 are SGHTA and FQGNSA. In nucleotides, the CDR3 is TGTGCCAGCAGCTTAAAGGGGGACACTGAAGCTTTCTTT. Translation gives CASSLKGDTEAFF.

The chain joins TRBV19 to TRBJ2-5; D is possibly TRBD1 (6 bases). V was cut by 1 base and J by 3 bases, with 9 bases left in between. This CDR3 region has 14 residues. CDR1 and CDR2 (germline): LNHDA, SQIVND (reference sequence). DNA of the CDR3: TGTGCCAGTAGTATAGCTAACAGGGAAGAGACCCAGTACTTC. This encodes CASSIANREETQYF.